This passage covers 27 T cell receptor beta chains from one sample sequenced in a study of CD8+CD57+ T cells in acquired aplastic anemia. Using genomic DNA as the template, TCR beta VDJ and CDR3 profiling was carried out. TCRdb redid the calling of the reads with MiXCR, one entry per CDR3 protein. Counted here are more than 100,000 distinct CDR3 sequences, 40% to 60% occurring once; the ten biggest clones make up 2.5% to 3%. The sample consisted of sorted CD4+, CD8+, or CD8+CD57+ T cells (not recorded which) from PBMCs. Receptor source: a human donor in good health, serving as a control.

The rearrangement joins TRBV24-1 to TRBJ2-7; D may be TRBD1 or TRBD2 (5 bases each). CDR1 KGHDR and CDR2 SFDVKD come from the germline V gene. Trimming removed 9 bases at V and 1 base at J, with 9 bases between. The CDR3 runs 12 residues. Here the CDR3 reads CATGDGSYEQYF. The CDR3 coding sequence is TGTGCCACCGGGGACGGGTCCTACGAGCAGTACTTC.

The genes are TRBV19 and TRBJ1-5; D may be TRBD1 (6 bases). The germline CDR1 and CDR2 sequences are LNHDA and SQIVND (reference sequence). Trimming pared 3 bases from V and 6 bases from J, leaving 12 bases between. The CDR3 has 14 amino acids. The CDR3 is CASSIGGGGQPQHF. The CDR3 region has the DNA TGTGCCAGTAGTATTGGGGGGGGCGGTCAGCCCCAGCATTTT.

This clonotype was seen repeatedly, ten times or more. This chain connects TRBV6-1 to TRBJ2-2; a possible D gene is TRBD1 (6 bases). This CDR3 has 14 residues. Germline V gives CDR1 MNHNS, CDR2 SASEGT. Trimming took 5 bases from V and 5 from J, leaving 12 bases between them. This CDR3 reads CASSPYRATGELFF. CDR3 in DNA: TGTGCCAGCAGTCCGTACAGGGCTACCGGGGAGCTGTTTTTT.

This clonotype was seen more than once but under ten times. This rearrangement joins TRBV27 to TRBJ2-1, with 7 bases that match TRBD2. J gave up 1 base and V 1 base, and 7 bases lay outside the gene matches. The germline V gene encodes CDR1 MNHEY and CDR2 SMNVEV (reference sequence). This CDR3 contains 17 residues. CDR3: CASSLWEGPGSYNEQFF. CDR3 in DNA: TGTGCCAGCAGTTTATGGGAGGGACCGGGATCCTACAATGAGCAGTTCTTC.

This chain joins TRBV20-1 and TRBJ1-6; 8 bases line up with TRBD1. This CDR3 comprises 15 residues. CDR1 is DFQATT, CDR2 SNEGSKA, per germline (reference sequence). The V segment lost 6 bases and the J segment 7 bases; nucleotides outside the gene matches: 11. The CDR3 DNA is TGCAGTGCGCACGACAGGGGAATCGGGAATTCACCCCTCCACTTT. The encoded protein is CSAHDRGIGNSPLHF.

The chain has TRBV7-8 and TRBJ2-7, with a weak D call TRBD1 (6 bases). V was trimmed by 5 bases and J by 3 bases, leaving 14 bases between them. CDR1 SGHVS and CDR2 FQNEAQ come from the germline V gene. CDR3 length: 14 residues. CDR3: CASSRLDRDYEQYF. CDR3 coding DNA: TGTGCCAGCAGCCGCCTGGACAGAGACTACGAGCAGTACTTC.

This clonotype was counted only a few times. This sequence joins TRBV25-1 and TRBJ2-7; 7 bases align to TRBD1. The CDR3 is made up of 15 amino acids. CDR1 is MGHDK, CDR2 SYGVNS, per germline. Unmatched junction bases numbered 8, after V lost 4 bases and J lost 2 bases. The CDR3 reads CASSGDRAAAYEQYF. The CDR3 nucleotides read TGTGCCAGCAGTGGCGACAGGGCAGCAGCCTACGAGCAGTACTTC.

This clonotype has a single count. This chain joins TRBV11-2 and TRBJ2-3, with a weak D call TRBD1 (5 bases). V lost 5 bases and J lost 4, with 25 bases in between. The CDR3 is 18 amino acids. Germline assignment: CDR1 SGHAT and CDR2 FQNNGV. The CDR3 sequence: CASSPRGGAGGSADTQYF. CDR3 nucleotides: TGTGCCAGCAGCCCAAGGGGTGGAGCAGGTGGAAGCGCAGATACGCAGTATTTT.

The chain combines TRBV11-2 with TRBJ1-2; TRBD1 might be the D (5 bases). The CDR3 is made up of 13 amino acids. Per germline, CDR1 SGHAT and CDR2 FQNNGV. The V and J ends lost 5 bases and 4 bases respectively, with 11 bases between them. CDR3 DNA sequence: TGTGCCAGCAGCCCGGCAGGGTTCTATGGCTACACCTTC. Translating gives CASSPAGFYGYTF. Filled out from reference TRBV11-2 and TRBJ1-2, the complete variable domain reads EAGVAQSPRYKIIEKRQSVAFWCNPISGHATLYWYQQILGQGPKLLIQFQNNGVVDDSQLPKDRFSAERLKGVDSTLKIQPAKLEDSAVYLCASSPAGFYGYTFGSGTRLTVV.

This clonotype was counted many times. The rearrangement links TRBV7-2 to TRBJ1-1; no clear D. This CDR3 has 16 residues. Germline V lookup: CDR1 SGHTA, CDR2 FQGNSA. The V gene lost 5 bases and the J gene lost 0 bases, with 16 bases spanning the gap. The CDR3 DNA reads TGTGCCAGCAGCCGGCAACAAAAGGCCATGAACACTGAAGCTTTCTTT. It translates to CASSRQQKAMNTEAFF. Full variable domain (remainder filled in from reference TRBV7-2 and TRBJ1-1): GAGVSQSPSNKVTEKGKDVELRCDPISGHTALYWYRQSLGQGLEFLIYFQGNSAPDKSGLPSDRFSAERTGGSVSTLTIQRTQQEDSAVYLCASSRQQKAMNTEAFFGQGTRLTVV.

This clonotype was observed at least ten times. This chain links TRBV12-3 or TRBV12-4 with TRBJ2-1; TRBD2 might be the D (7 bases). This CDR3 is 15 amino acids long. The V gene lost 4 bases and the J gene lost 7 bases, with 17 bases spanning the gap. The CDR3 sequence: CASSSDGGPFNEQFF. The CDR3, as DNA: TGTGCCAGCAGTTCAGACGGGGGGCCTTTTAATGAGCAGTTCTTC.

The chain has TRBV19 and TRBJ1-6; no clear D gene. Trimming stripped 3 bases from V and 7 bases from J, with 7 bases between. The V gene's germline CDR1 is LNHDA and CDR2 SQIVND (reference sequence). The CDR3 has 13 amino acids. The CDR3 nucleotides are TGTGCCAGTAGTATGAGGGAGAATTCACCCCTCCACTTT. This translates into CASSMRENSPLHF.

This clonotype turned up a few times. The V and J genes are TRBV5-4 and TRBJ2-1, with 8 bases lining up with TRBD2. The CDR3 contains 18 residues. The germline V gene has CDR1 SGHNT and CDR2 YYREEE (reference sequence). The J segment lost 1 base and the V segment lost 0 bases, leaving 9 bases of the junction unmatched. The CDR3 protein is CASSLDVWRGVSYNEQFF. The CDR3 bases are TGTGCCAGCAGCTTGGATGTTTGGCGGGGGGTTTCCTACAATGAGCAGTTCTTC.

V gene TRBV29-1 combines with J gene TRBJ2-5; 10 bases fit TRBD2. The CDR3 consists of 12 residues. The germline V gene has CDR1 SQVTM and CDR2 ANQGSEA. Trimming at V came to 7 bases and at J to 5 bases, leaving 4 bases not matched to a gene. CDR3 sequence: CSESSGSETQYF. The CDR3 nucleotides are TGCAGCGAATCTAGCGGGAGTGAGACCCAGTACTTC.

This chain links TRBV2 with TRBJ1-1; TRBD1 matches 7 bases. From germline, CDR1 is SNHLY and CDR2 FYNNEI. The trim removed 10 bases at V and 5 bases at J, leaving 16 bases unmatched. This CDR3 is 15 amino acids long. The CDR3 loop is CATTTGRGLGTEAFF. The CDR3 DNA follows: TGTGCCACCACGACCGGGAGGGGGCTAGGTACTGAAGCTTTCTTT.

This clonotype was observed a single time. This chain uses TRBV29-1 with TRBJ1-2; 7 positions match TRBD1. This CDR3 contains 12 residues. Germline assignment: CDR1 SQVTM and CDR2 ANQGSEA. The trim removed 4 bases at V and 4 bases at J, leaving 3 bases unmatched. The CDR3 protein is CSVGDRAYGYTF. CDR3 bases: TGCAGCGTTGGCGACAGGGCCTATGGCTACACCTTC.

This chain connects TRBV5-1 to TRBJ2-5; 14 bases agree with TRBD2. V shed 3 bases, J shed 2 bases, and the junction held 6 bases outside the gene matches. The germline CDR1 and CDR2 sequences are SGHRS and YFSETQ. The CDR3 has 17 amino acids. For the CDR3, the DNA is TGCGCCAGCAGCTACCTCGGGACTAGCGGGGGACAAGAGACCCAGTACTTC. Protein sequence: CASSYLGTSGGQETQYF.

This clonotype was counted many times. The gene calls are TRBV6-2 or TRBV6-3 and TRBJ1-1; no clear D gene. Trimming cost V 2 bases and J 7 bases, with 11 bases left between them. Germline assignment: CDR1 MNHEY and CDR2 SVGEGT. The CDR3 sequence is 13 residues long. CDR3 DNA: TGTGCCAGCAGTTACAGTAAAAGAAGTGAAGCTTTCTTT. Its protein is CASSYSKRSEAFF.

The chain carries TRBV20-1 and TRBJ2-1; D may be TRBD1 (5 bases). Germline CDR1 DFQATT, CDR2 SNEGSKA (reference sequence). The V and J ends lost 3 bases and 0 bases respectively, with 15 bases between them. The CDR3 sequence is 16 residues long. The CDR3 protein is CSASHRQTSSYNEQFF. DNA of the CDR3: TGCAGTGCTAGTCACAGACAGACGAGCTCCTACAATGAGCAGTTCTTC.

Points on this clonotype: The junction departs from germline at one end; a sequencing error may be responsible. The chain uses TRBV12-3 or TRBV12-4 and TRBJ2-7; D may be TRBD1 or TRBD2 (5 bases each). The CDR3 is 14 amino acids. This CDR3 reads CAISESQGAREQYF. CDR3 bases: TGTGCCATCAGTGAGTCCCAGGGAGCGCGCGAGCAGTACTTC.

The CDR3, as DNA: TGCAGTGCTAGAATGATCCCCCTGACGGGGAGCAGCACAGATACGCAGTATTTT. This translates into CSARMIPLTGSSTDTQYF. The chain is built from TRBV20-1 and TRBJ2-3, with D perhaps TRBD2 (5 bases). Germline assignment: CDR1 DFQATT and CDR2 SNEGSKA (reference sequence). The CDR3 has 18 amino acids. Trimming shortened V by 2 bases and J by 0 bases, and 21 bases separated the two germline ends.

The chain joins TRBV7-6 to TRBJ2-7; no reliable D call. Germline V gives CDR1 SGHVS, CDR2 FNYEAQ. V was cut by 2 bases and J by 0 bases, with 11 bases left in between. CDR3 size: 15 residues. The CDR3, as DNA: TGTGCCAGCAGCTTAAGTCCGACAACCTCCTACGAGCAGTACTTC. Translation gives CASSLSPTTSYEQYF.

This clonotype has a count of ten or more. Written as DNA, the CDR3 is TGTGCCATCATGAGCGGGGGGGATGCAGATACGCAGTATTTT. Its protein product is CAIMSGGDADTQYF. V gene TRBV10-3 combines with J gene TRBJ2-3; 10 nucleotides align to TRBD2. This CDR3 region has 14 residues. CDR1 is ENHRY and CDR2 is SYGVKD in the germline V gene. The ends lost 7 bases at V and 4 bases at J; junction bases unmatched: 5.

This clonotype has more than one count but fewer than ten. A single base separates this from a much larger clone, so it may be a read error. The V and J genes are TRBV6-5 and TRBJ1-6; possible D gene TRBD1, 5 bases. Trimming took off 4 bases at V and 3 bases at J, with 10 bases between the two ends. CDR3 length equals 15 residues. Germline V gene sequence: CDR1 MNHEY, CDR2 SVGAGI. The CDR3 reads CASSLGRDYNSPLHF. DNA for the CDR3: TGTGCCAGCAGTTTGGGCAGGGACTATAATTCACCCCTCCACTTT.

This clonotype was counted at least ten times. In DNA form, the CDR3 reads TGTGCCAGCAGCCAAGATGAGGGAGGAGATACGCAGTATTTT. It codes for CASSQDEGGDTQYF. This chain joins TRBV3-1 and TRBJ2-3; weak D call: TRBD2 (6 bases). The germline V and J ends were trimmed by 0 bases and 5 bases, with 9 bases remaining between them. The CDR3 length is 14 residues. The germline V gene encodes CDR1 LGHDT and CDR2 YNNKEL (reference sequence).

A note on this clonotype: A junction boundary mismatches the germline segment, possibly from a read error. The V gene is TRBV20-1, the J gene TRBJ1-6, with 7 bases fitting TRBD1. This CDR3 has 13 residues. Germline CDR1 DFQATT, CDR2 SNEGSKA (reference sequence). The CDR3 spells CSATGTALSPLHF. DNA of the CDR3: TGCAGTGCTACCGGGACAGCCCTCTCACCCCTCCACTTC.

The chain employs TRBV19 and TRBJ1-6; D call uncertain. With 5 bases removed from V and 7 bases from J, the gap between germline ends came to 6 bases. Per the germline V gene, CDR1 is LNHDA and CDR2 is SQIVND (reference sequence). The CDR3 is made up of 12 amino acids. CDR3 amino acids: CASSHQNSPLHF. The DNA for the CDR3 is TGTGCCAGTAGTCACCAAAATTCACCCCTCCACTTT. Complete variable domain (other parts from reference TRBV19 and TRBJ1-6): DGGITQSPKYLFRKEGQNVTLSCEQNLNHDAMYWYRQDPGQGLRLIYYSQIVNDFQKGDIAEGYSVSREKKESFPLTVTSAQKNPTAFYLCASSHQNSPLHFGNGTRLTVT.